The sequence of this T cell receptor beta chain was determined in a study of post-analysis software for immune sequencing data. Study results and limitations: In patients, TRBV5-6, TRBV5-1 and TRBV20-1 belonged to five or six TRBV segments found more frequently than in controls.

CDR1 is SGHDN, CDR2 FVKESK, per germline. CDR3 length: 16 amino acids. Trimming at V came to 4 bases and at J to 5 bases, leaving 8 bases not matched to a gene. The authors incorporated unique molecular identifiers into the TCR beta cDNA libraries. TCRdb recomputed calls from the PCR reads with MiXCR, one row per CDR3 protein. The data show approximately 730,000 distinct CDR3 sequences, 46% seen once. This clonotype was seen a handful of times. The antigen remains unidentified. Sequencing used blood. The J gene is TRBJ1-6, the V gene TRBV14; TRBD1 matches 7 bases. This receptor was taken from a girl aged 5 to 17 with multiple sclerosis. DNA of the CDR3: TGTGCCAGCAGCCCAATACAGGGGATGAATAATTCACCCCTCCACTTT. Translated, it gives CASSPIQGMNNSPLHF.